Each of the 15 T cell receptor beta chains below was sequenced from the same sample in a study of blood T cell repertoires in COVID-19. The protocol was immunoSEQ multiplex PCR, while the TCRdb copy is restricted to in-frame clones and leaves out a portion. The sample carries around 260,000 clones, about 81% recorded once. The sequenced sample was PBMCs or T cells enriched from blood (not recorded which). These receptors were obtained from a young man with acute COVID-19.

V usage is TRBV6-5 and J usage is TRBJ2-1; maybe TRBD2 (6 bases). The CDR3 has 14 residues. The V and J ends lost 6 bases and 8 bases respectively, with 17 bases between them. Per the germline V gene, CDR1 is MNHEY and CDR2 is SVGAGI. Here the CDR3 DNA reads TGTGCCAGCAGCCAGGGACTCCCCTTCGATGAGCAGTTCTTC. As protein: CASSQGLPFDEQFF.

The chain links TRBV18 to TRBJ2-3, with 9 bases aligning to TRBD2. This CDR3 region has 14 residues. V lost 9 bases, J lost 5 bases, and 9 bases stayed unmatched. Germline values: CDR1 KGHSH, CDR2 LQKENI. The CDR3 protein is CARGIAGVGDTQYF. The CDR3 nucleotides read TGTGCCAGGGGGATAGCGGGGGTTGGAGATACGCAGTATTTT.

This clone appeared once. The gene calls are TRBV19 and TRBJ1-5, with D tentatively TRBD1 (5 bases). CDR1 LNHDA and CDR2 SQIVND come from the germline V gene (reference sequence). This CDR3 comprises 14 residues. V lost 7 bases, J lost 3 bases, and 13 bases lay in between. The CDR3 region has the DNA TGTGCCAGTACTCAAGACAGTTTCAATCAGCCCCAGCATTTT. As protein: CASTQDSFNQPQHF.

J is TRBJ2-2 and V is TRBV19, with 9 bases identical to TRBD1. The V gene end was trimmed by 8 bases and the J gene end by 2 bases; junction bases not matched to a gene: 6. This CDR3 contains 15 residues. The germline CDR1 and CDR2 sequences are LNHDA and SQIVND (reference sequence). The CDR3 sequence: CASGDRGTNTGELFF. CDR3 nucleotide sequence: TGTGCCAGTGGCGACAGGGGGACTAACACCGGGGAGCTGTTTTTT.

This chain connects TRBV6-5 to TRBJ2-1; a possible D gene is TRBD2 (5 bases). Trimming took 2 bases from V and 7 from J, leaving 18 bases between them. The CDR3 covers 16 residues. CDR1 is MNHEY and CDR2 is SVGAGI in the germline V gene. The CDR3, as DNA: TGTGCCAGCAGTTACGACCATGGACCGCCGGGAAATGAGCAGTTCTTC. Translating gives CASSYDHGPPGNEQFF.

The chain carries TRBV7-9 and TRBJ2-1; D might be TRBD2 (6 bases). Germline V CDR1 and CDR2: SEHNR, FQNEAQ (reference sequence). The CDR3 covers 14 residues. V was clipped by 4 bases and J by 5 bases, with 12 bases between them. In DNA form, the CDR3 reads TGTGCCAGCAGCTCTGGACTACTTAACAATGAGCAGTTCTTC. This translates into CASSSGLLNNEQFF.

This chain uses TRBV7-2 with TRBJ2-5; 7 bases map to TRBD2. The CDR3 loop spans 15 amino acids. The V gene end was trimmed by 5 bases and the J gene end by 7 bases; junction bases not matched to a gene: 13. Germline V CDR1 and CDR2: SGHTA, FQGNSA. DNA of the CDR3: TGTGCCAGCAGCCCATACCCTGGGACGGGAGGGACCCAGTACTTC. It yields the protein CASSPYPGTGGTQYF.

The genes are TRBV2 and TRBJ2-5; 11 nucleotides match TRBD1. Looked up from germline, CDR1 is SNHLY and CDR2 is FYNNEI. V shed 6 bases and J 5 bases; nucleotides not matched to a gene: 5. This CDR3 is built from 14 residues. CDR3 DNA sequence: TGTGCCAGCAGCCTGGGACAGGGGGGCGAGACCCAGTACTTC. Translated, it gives CASSLGQGGETQYF. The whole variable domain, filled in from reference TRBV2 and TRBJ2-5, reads EPEVTQTPSHQVTQMGQEVILRCVPISNHLYFYWYRQILGQKVEFLVSFYNNEISEKSEIFDDQFSVERPDGSNFTLKIRSTKLEDSAMYFCASSLGQGGETQYFGPGTRLLVL.

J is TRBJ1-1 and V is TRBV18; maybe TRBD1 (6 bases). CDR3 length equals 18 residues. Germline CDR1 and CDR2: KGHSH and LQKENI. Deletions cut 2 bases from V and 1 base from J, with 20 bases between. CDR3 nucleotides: TGTGCCAGCTCACCAGCCGGAGGAAGGGGAGGGGGGAACACTGAAGCTTTCTTT. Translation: CASSPAGGRGGGNTEAFF.

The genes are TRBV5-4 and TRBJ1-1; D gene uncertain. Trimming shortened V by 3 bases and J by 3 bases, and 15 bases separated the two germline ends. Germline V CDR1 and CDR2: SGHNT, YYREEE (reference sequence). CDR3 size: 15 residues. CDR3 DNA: TGTGCCAGCAGCTCCGGTCTCTCCGGGGACACTGAAGCTTTCTTT. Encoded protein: CASSSGLSGDTEAFF.

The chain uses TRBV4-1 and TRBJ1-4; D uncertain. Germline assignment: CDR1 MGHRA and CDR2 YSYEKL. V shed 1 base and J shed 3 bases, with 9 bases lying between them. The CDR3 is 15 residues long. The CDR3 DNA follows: TGCGCCAGCAGCCAAGCGGGGTGGGCTAATGAAAAACTGTTTTTT. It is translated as CASSQAGWANEKLFF.

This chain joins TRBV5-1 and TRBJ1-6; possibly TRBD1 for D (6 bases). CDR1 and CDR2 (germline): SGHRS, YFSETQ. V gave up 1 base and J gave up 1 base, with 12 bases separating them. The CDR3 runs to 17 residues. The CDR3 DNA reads TGCGCCAGCAGCTTGTCAACAGGGAGATCCTATAATTCACCCCTCCACTTT. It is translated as CASSLSTGRSYNSPLHF. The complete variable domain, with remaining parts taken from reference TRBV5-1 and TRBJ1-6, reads KAGVTQTPRYLIKTRGQQVTLSCSPISGHRSVSWYQQTPGQGLQFLFEYFSETQRNKGNFPGRFSGRQFSNSRSEMNVSTLELGDSALYLCASSLSTGRSYNSPLHFGNGTRLTVT.

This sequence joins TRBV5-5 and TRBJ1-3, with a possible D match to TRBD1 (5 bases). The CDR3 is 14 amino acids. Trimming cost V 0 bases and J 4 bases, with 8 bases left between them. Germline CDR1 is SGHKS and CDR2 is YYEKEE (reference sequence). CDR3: CASSLGQFGNTIYF. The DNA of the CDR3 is TGTGCCAGCAGCTTGGGACAGTTCGGAAACACCATATATTTT.

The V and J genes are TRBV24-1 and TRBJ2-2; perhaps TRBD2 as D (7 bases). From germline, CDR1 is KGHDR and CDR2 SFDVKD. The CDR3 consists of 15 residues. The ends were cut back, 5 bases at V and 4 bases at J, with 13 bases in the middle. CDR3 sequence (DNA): TGTGCCACCAGTGCCGGGGGGCGCGTCACCGGGGAGCTGTTTTTT. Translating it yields CATSAGGRVTGELFF.

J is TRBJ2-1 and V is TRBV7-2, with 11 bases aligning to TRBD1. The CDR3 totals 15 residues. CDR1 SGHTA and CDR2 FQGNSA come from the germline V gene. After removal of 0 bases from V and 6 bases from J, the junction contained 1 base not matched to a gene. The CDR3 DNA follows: TGTGCCAGCAGCTTAGCAGGACAGGGGGCCAATGAGCAGTTCTTC. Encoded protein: CASSLAGQGANEQFF.